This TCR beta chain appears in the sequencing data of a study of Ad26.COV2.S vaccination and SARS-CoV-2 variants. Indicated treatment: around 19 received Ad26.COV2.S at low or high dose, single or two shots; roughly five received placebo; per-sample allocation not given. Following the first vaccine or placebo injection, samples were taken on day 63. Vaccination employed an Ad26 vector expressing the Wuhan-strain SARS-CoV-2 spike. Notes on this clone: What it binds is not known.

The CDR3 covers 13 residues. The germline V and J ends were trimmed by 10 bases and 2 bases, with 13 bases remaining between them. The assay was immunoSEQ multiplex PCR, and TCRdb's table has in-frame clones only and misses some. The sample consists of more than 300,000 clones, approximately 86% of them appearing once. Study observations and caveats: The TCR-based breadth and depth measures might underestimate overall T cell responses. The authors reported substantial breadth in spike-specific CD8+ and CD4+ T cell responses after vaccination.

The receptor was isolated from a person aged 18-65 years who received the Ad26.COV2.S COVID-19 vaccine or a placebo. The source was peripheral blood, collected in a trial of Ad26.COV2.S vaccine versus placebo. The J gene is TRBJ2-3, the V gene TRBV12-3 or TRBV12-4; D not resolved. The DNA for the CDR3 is TGTGCCACTAAGGGCAGTAACACAGATACGCAGTATTTT. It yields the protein CATKGSNTDTQYF.